Listed below are T cell receptor beta chains from one sample, sequenced in a study of blood T cell repertoires in COVID-19. Libraries were prepared by immunoSEQ multiplex PCR; TCRdb keeps only in-frame clonotypes and omits some of them. Found here are approximately 190,000 clones, 70% to 90% of them singletons; the top ten hold 6.2%. Sequences were obtained from peripheral blood. The receptors stem from a woman aged 40 to 55 who had recovered from COVID-19. Both conserved end residues are part of each CDR3. Fields, in order: J gene, clone size, D gene, V gene, CDR3 protein, CDR3 DNA. D genes are given only for firm matches. The size of a clone is reported for some rows only, either as once, few or many, or as a class for expanded clones.

j_gene: TRBJ2-1; abundance: -; d_gene: TRBD2; v_gene: TRBV24-1; CDR3aa: CATSDQKKTSGSYNEQFF; CDR3nt: TGTGCCACCAGTGACCAAAAAAAAACTAGCGGCTCCTACAATGAGCAGTTCTTC
j_gene: TRBJ2-3; abundance: -; d_gene: TRBD1; v_gene: TRBV5-4; CDR3aa: CASSNTGTATDTQYF; CDR3nt: TGTGCCAGCAGTAATACCGGGACAGCCACAGATACGCAGTATTTT
j_gene: TRBJ1-1; abundance: -; d_gene: -; v_gene: TRBV25-1; CDR3aa: CASSSRGGRTEAFF; CDR3nt: TGTGCCAGCAGCTCCCGCGGGGGCAGGACTGAAGCTTTCTTT
j_gene: TRBJ2-3; abundance: -; d_gene: TRBD2; v_gene: TRBV19; CDR3aa: CASRDSGRLTDTQYF; CDR3nt: TGTGCCAGTAGAGACAGCGGGAGGTTAACAGATACGCAGTATTTT
j_gene: TRBJ1-2; abundance: -; d_gene: TRBD1; v_gene: TRBV7-8; CDR3aa: CATTPLTGTDANYGYTF; CDR3nt: TGTGCCACCACGCCATTGACAGGGACCGACGCTAACTATGGCTACACCTTC
j_gene: TRBJ1-4; abundance: -; d_gene: -; v_gene: TRBV4-2; CDR3aa: CASSQVTGSATNEKLFF; CDR3nt: TGTGCCAGCAGCCAAGTGACAGGTAGTGCAACTAATGAAAAACTGTTTTTT
j_gene: TRBJ1-1; abundance: -; d_gene: -; v_gene: TRBV6-5; CDR3aa: CASSLGQVGTEAFF; CDR3nt: TGTGCCAGCAGTCTGGGGCAGGTTGGCACTGAAGCTTTCTTT
j_gene: TRBJ2-7; abundance: -; d_gene: -; v_gene: TRBV7-9; CDR3aa: CASSLPSSGTYEQYF; CDR3nt: TGTGCCAGCAGCTTACCGTCATCAGGGACCTACGAGCAGTACTTC
j_gene: TRBJ1-2; abundance: -; d_gene: TRBD1; v_gene: TRBV27; CDR3aa: CASRLDRGNYGYTF; CDR3nt: TGTGCCAGCAGACTGGACAGGGGAAACTATGGCTACACCTTC
j_gene: TRBJ2-7; abundance: -; d_gene: -; v_gene: TRBV28; CDR3aa: CASSSTGGPSYEQYF; CDR3nt: TGTGCCAGCAGTTCTACCGGGGGGCCCTCCTACGAGCAGTACTTC
j_gene: TRBJ1-2; abundance: few; d_gene: -; v_gene: TRBV29-1; CDR3aa: CSALHGTNYGYTF; CDR3nt: TGCAGCGCACTGCACGGGACTAACTATGGCTACACCTTC
j_gene: TRBJ1-1; abundance: -; d_gene: -; v_gene: TRBV12-2; CDR3aa: CASRPTSPGQRRATEAFF; CDR3nt: TGTGCAAGTCGCCCCACCTCTCCGGGACAACGGCGTGCCACTGAAGCTTTCTTT
j_gene: TRBJ1-6; abundance: -; d_gene: -; v_gene: TRBV6-6; CDR3aa: CASSLPPGGNSNSPLHF; CDR3nt: TGTGCCAGCAGTCTACCCCCGGGAGGAAACTCTAATTCACCCCTCCACTTT
j_gene: TRBJ2-1; abundance: -; d_gene: -; v_gene: TRBV7-9; CDR3aa: CASSLGSYNEQFF; CDR3nt: TGTGCCAGCAGCTTAGGTAGCTACAATGAGCAGTTCTTC
j_gene: TRBJ2-1; abundance: -; d_gene: -; v_gene: TRBV12-3/TRBV12-4; CDR3aa: CASSLSGGQEQFF; CDR3nt: TGTGCCAGCAGTTTATCTGGGGGCCAAGAGCAGTTCTTC
j_gene: TRBJ1-5; abundance: -; d_gene: -; v_gene: TRBV28; CDR3aa: CASSFSSNQPQHF; CDR3nt: TGTGCCAGCAGTTTTAGTAGCAATCAGCCCCAGCATTTT
j_gene: TRBJ2-1; abundance: -; d_gene: TRBD2; v_gene: TRBV3-1/TRBV3-2; CDR3aa: CASSLFRTSGNEQFF; CDR3nt: TGTGCCAGCAGCCTGTTCCGGACTAGCGGTAATGAGCAGTTCTTC
j_gene: TRBJ2-3; abundance: -; d_gene: -; v_gene: TRBV4-3; CDR3aa: CASSQELPGWGTDTQYF; CDR3nt: TGCGCCAGCAGCCAAGAGCTACCGGGATGGGGCACAGATACGCAGTATTTT
j_gene: TRBJ2-7; abundance: -; d_gene: TRBD2; v_gene: TRBV30; CDR3aa: CAWSPQLLAGGPHEQYF; CDR3nt: TGTGCCTGGAGTCCGCAACTACTAGCGGGAGGGCCCCACGAGCAGTACTTC
j_gene: TRBJ2-3; abundance: -; d_gene: TRBD1; v_gene: TRBV28; CDR3aa: CASRLIDRGTDTQYF; CDR3nt: TGTGCCAGCAGACTAATCGACAGGGGCACAGATACGCAGTATTTT
j_gene: TRBJ1-1; abundance: -; d_gene: -; v_gene: TRBV6-2/TRBV6-3; CDR3aa: CASSTTGDTEAFF; CDR3nt: TGTGCCAGCAGTACGACAGGAGACACTGAAGCTTTCTTT
j_gene: TRBJ2-7; abundance: once; d_gene: -; v_gene: TRBV28; CDR3aa: CASSPGGLGLEQYF; CDR3nt: TGTGCCAGCAGCCCTGGCGGCTTGGGGCTCGAGCAGTACTTC
j_gene: TRBJ1-2; abundance: -; d_gene: -; v_gene: TRBV6-5; CDR3aa: CASSYSGETNYGYTF; CDR3nt: TGTGCCAGCAGTTACTCTGGAGAGACCAACTATGGCTACACCTTC
j_gene: TRBJ2-7; abundance: -; d_gene: -; v_gene: TRBV3-1/TRBV3-2; CDR3aa: CASSPQPTSAEQYF; CDR3nt: TGTGCCAGCAGCCCCCAACCGACTTCCGCCGAGCAGTACTTC
j_gene: TRBJ1-1; abundance: -; d_gene: -; v_gene: TRBV11-2; CDR3aa: CASSAPGTEAFF; CDR3nt: TGTGCCAGCAGCGCTCCAGGAACTGAAGCTTTCTTT
j_gene: TRBJ1-5; abundance: once; d_gene: -; v_gene: TRBV7-2; CDR3aa: CASSQTGGSQPQHF; CDR3nt: TGTGCCAGCAGCCAGACGGGGGGGAGTCAGCCCCAGCATTTT